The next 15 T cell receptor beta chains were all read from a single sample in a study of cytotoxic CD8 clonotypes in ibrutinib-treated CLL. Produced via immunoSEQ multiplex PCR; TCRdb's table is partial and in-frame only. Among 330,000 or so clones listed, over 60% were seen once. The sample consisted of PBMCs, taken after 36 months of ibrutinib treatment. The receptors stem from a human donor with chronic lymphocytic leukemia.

DNA for the CDR3: TGTGCCAGCAGCGCCGGACTAGCGCTACAAGAGACCCAGTACTTC. This translates into CASSAGLALQETQYF. The chain uses TRBV9 and TRBJ2-5; 9 nucleotides align to TRBD2. Losses at the gene ends were 3 bases for V and 2 bases for J; bases not matched to a gene: 5. The CDR3 loop spans 15 amino acids. Germline-derived CDR1 and CDR2 are SGDLS and YYNGEE.

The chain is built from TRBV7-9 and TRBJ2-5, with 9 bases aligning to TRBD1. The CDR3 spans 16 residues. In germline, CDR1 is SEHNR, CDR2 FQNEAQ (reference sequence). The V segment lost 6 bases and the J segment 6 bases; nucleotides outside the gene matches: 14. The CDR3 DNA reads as TGTGCCAGCAGTCCCTCGATCGGGGGACAGGGAAAGACCCAGTACTTC. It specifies CASSPSIGGQGKTQYF.

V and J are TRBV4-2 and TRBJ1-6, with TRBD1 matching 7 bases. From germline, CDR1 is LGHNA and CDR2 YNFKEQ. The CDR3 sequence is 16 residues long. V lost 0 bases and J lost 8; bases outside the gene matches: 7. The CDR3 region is CASSQDTRQGDSPLHF. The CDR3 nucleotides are TGTGCCAGCAGCCAAGATACGAGACAGGGTGATTCACCCCTCCACTTT.

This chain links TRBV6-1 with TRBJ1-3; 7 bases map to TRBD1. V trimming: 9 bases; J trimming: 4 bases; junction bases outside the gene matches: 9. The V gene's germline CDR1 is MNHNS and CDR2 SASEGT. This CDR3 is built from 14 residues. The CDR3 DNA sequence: TGTGCCAGTATGACAGGGCTTACGGGAAACACCATATATTTT. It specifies CASMTGLTGNTIYF.

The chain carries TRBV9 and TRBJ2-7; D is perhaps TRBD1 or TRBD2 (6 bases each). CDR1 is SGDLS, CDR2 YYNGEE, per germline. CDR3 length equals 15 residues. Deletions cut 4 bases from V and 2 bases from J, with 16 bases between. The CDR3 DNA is TGTGCCAGCAGCTCAGGTTTCGGGGGCCCCTACGAGCAGTACTTC. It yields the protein CASSSGFGGPYEQYF. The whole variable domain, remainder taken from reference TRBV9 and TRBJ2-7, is DSGVTQTPKHLITATGQRVTLRCSPRSGDLSVYWYQQSLDQGLQFLIQYYNGEERAKGNILERFSAQQFPDLHSELNLSSLELGDSALYFCASSSGFGGPYEQYFGPGTRLTVT.

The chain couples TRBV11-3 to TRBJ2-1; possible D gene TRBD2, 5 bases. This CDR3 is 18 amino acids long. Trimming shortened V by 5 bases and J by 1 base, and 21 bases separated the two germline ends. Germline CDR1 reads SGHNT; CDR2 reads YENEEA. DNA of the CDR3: TGTGCCAGCAGCCCCGCCCAGAGGGCGGGCCTTTCCTACAATGAGCAGTTCTTC. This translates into CASSPAQRAGLSYNEQFF.

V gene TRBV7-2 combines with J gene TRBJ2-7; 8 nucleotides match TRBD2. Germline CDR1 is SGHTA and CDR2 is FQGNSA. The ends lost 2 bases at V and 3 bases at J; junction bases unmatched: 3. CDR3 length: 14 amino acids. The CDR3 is CASSLIAGYYEQYF. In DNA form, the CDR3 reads TGTGCCAGCAGCTTAATAGCGGGGTACTACGAGCAGTACTTC.

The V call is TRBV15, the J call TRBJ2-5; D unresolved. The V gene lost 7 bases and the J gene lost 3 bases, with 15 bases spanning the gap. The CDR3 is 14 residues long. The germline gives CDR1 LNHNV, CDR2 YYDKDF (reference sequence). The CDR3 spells CATNTALMEETQYF. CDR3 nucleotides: TGTGCCACCAACACGGCATTGATGGAAGAGACCCAGTACTTC.

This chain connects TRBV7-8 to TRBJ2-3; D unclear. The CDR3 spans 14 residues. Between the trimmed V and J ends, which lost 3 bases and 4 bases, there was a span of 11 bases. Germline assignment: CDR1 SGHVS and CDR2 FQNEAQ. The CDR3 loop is CASSLQGPADTQYF. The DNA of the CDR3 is TGTGCCAGCAGCTTGCAAGGGCCCGCAGATACGCAGTATTTT.

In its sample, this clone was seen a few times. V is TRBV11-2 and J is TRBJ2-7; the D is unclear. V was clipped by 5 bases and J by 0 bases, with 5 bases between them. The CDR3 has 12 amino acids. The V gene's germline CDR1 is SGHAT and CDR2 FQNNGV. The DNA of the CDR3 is TGTGCCAGCAGCAGAACCTCCTACGAGCAGTACTTC. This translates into CASSRTSYEQYF.

CDR3 in DNA: TGTGCCAGCAGTCCCAACCGGATCTCTGGAAACACCATATATTTT. It translates to CASSPNRISGNTIYF. The chain recombines TRBV28 with TRBJ1-3, with no clear D. Germline V CDR1 and CDR2: MDHEN, SYDVKM. The germline V and J ends were trimmed by 5 bases and 0 bases, with 11 bases remaining between them. CDR3 size: 15 residues. The full variable domain, completed using reference TRBV28 and TRBJ1-3, is DVKVTQSSRYLVKRTGEKVFLECVQDMDHENMFWYRQDPGLGLRLIYFSYDVKMKEKGDIPEGYSVSREKKERFSLILESASTNQTSMYLCASSPNRISGNTIYFGEGSWLTVV.

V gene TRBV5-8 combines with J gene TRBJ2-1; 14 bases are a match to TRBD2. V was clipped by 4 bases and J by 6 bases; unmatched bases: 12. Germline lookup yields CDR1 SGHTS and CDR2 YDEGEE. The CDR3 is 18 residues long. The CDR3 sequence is CASSPPTGLAGGSNEQFF. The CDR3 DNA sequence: TGTGCCAGCAGCCCCCCGACAGGACTAGCGGGAGGTAGCAATGAGCAGTTCTTC.

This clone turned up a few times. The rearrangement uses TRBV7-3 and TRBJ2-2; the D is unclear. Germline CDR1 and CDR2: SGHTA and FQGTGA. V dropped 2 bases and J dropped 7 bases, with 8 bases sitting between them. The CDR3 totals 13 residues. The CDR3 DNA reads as TGTGCCAGCAGCTTATCCGAGAGCGGGGAGCTGTTTTTT. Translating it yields CASSLSESGELFF.

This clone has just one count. The CDR3 DNA sequence: TGCGCCAGCAGCTTTCGGGACGGGGGGTACTATGGCTACACCTTC. Amino acid sequence: CASSFRDGGYYGYTF. The gene calls are TRBV4-1 and TRBJ1-2, with a tentative D call TRBD1 (5 bases). The CDR3 totals 15 residues. The V gene lost 5 bases and the J gene lost 3 bases, with 16 bases spanning the gap. CDR1 MGHRA and CDR2 YSYEKL come from the germline V gene.

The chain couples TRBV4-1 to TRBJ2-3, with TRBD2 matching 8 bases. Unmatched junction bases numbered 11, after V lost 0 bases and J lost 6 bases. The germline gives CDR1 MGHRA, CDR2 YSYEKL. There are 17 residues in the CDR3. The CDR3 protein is CASSQDASGGLSDTQYF. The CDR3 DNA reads TGCGCCAGCAGCCAAGATGCCAGCGGGGGTTTATCTGATACGCAGTATTTT.